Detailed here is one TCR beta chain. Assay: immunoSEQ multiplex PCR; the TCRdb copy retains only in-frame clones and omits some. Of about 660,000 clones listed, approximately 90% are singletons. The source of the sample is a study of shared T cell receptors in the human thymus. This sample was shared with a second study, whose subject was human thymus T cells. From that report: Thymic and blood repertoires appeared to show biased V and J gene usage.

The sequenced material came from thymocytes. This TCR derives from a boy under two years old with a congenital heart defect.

This CDR3 is CASSFGESDTQYF. In nucleotides, the CDR3 is TGTGCCAGCAGCTTCGGGGAGTCAGATACGCAGTATTTT. V and J are TRBV7-8 and TRBJ2-3; a possible D gene is TRBD2 (5 bases). Germline CDR1 SGHVS, CDR2 FQNEAQ. The CDR3 loop spans 13 amino acids. The V and J ends lost 3 bases and 4 bases respectively, with 8 bases between them.